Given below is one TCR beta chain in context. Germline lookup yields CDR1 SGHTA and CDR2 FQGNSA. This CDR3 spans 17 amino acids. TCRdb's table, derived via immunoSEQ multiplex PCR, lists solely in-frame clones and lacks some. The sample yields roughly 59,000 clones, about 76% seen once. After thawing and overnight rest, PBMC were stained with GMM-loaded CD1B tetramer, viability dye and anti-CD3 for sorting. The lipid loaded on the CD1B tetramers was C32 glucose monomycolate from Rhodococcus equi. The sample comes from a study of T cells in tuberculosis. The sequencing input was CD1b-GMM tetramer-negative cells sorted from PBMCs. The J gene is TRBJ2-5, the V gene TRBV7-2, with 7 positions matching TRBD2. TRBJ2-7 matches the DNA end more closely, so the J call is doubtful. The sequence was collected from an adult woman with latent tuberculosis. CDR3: CASSLRPPGTTADEQYF. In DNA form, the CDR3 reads TGTGCCAGCAGCTTAAGACCTCCCGGGACTACCGCGGACGAGCAGTACTTC.